Each of the 21 T cell receptor beta chains below was sequenced from the same sample in a study of cytomegalovirus exposure and HLA in healthy donors (dated by TCRdb to 2015 to 2018). Library preparation employed the immunoSEQ multiplex PCR assay. For the multiplex PCR, a mixture combining 60 forward primers for TCR Vbeta segments and 13 reverse primers for TCR Jbeta segments was used. TCRdb obtained this table from immuneACCESS and retained in-frame rearrangements with V and J assigned. These tables miss some clones; where compared with another copy, unresolved V genes account for less than half of the shortfall, and the remainder is unexplained. The sample table shows roughly 170,000 clones, and 70% to 80% are seen once. The ten top clones hold around 1.5% of the sample. Sample: PBMCs. Receptor source: a woman aged 25 to 39 in good health and CMV-seropositive.

This sequence joins TRBV7-9 and TRBJ2-1; 9 nucleotides line up with TRBD1. This CDR3 contains 13 residues. Germline values: CDR1 SEHNR, CDR2 FQNEAQ (reference sequence). V gave up 4 bases and J gave up 15 bases; unmatched junction bases: 10. Here the CDR3 reads CASSSATGGSPFF. CDR3 coding DNA: TGTGCCAGCAGCTCCGCGACAGGGGGATCCCCGTTCTTC.

This clone was counted only a few times. This sequence joins TRBV13 and TRBJ1-1; the D gene is possibly TRBD1 (5 bases). V lost 3 bases and J 8 bases, leaving 7 bases between the germline ends. In germline, CDR1 is PRHDT, CDR2 FYEKMQ (reference sequence). The CDR3 consists of 11 residues. The CDR3 nucleotides are TGTGCCAGCAGCTTGACAGCCGAAGCTTTCTTT. Translation gives CASSLTAEAFF.

The chain recombines TRBV19 with TRBJ2-7; D perhaps matches TRBD2 (5 bases). This CDR3 is 11 amino acids long. CDR1 and CDR2 from the germline V gene are LNHDA and SQIVND (reference sequence). Trimming shortened V by 7 bases and J by 3 bases, and 7 bases separated the two germline ends. The CDR3 DNA is TGTGCCAGTAATGAGGGCTACGAGCAGTACTTC. Its protein is CASNEGYEQYF. Full variable domain (remainder filled in from reference TRBV19 and TRBJ2-7): DGGITQSPKYLFRKEGQNVTLSCEQNLNHDAMYWYRQDPGQGLRLIYYSQIVNDFQKGDIAEGYSVSREKKESFPLTVTSAQKNPTAFYLCASNEGYEQYFGPGTRLTVT.

The chain uses TRBV6-1 and TRBJ2-2; 10 bases are a match to TRBD2. The CDR3 sequence is 15 residues long. CDR1 MNHNS and CDR2 SASEGT come from the germline V gene. Trimming cost V 11 bases and J 4 bases; bases outside gene matches: 10. Here the CDR3 DNA reads TGTGCCGGAAAGCGGGAGGGTGCGGGCACCGGGGAGCTGTTTTTT. Protein product: CAGKREGAGTGELFF.

The chain combines TRBV30 with TRBJ2-7; D uncertain. Germline V gives CDR1 GTSNPN, CDR2 SVGIG (reference sequence). The ends were cut back, 7 bases at V and 0 bases at J, with 19 bases in the middle. CDR3 length equals 15 residues. For the CDR3, the DNA is TGTGCCTTTTCGGCCTCCGCGGTGAGCTCCTACGAGCAGTACTTC. This translates into CAFSASAVSSYEQYF. The complete variable domain, with remaining parts taken from reference TRBV30 and TRBJ2-7, reads SQTIHQWPATLVQPVGSPLSLECTVEGTSNPNLYWYRQAAGRGLQLLFYSVGIGQISSEVPQNLSASRPQDRQFILSSKKLLLSDSGFYLCAFSASAVSSYEQYFGPGTRLTVT.

This clone was detected only once. The rearrangement uses TRBV28 and TRBJ1-1; 10 bases are shared with TRBD1. The CDR3 consists of 17 residues. Germline V gene data show CDR1 as MDHEN and CDR2 as SYDVKM. Losses at the gene ends were 1 base for V and 3 bases for J; bases not matched to a gene: 8. The CDR3 region is CASSLFRDRGVYTEAFF. The CDR3 DNA reads as TGTGCCAGCAGTTTATTTCGGGACAGGGGAGTCTACACTGAAGCTTTCTTT.

The chain links TRBV7-8 to TRBJ2-7; TRBD2 might be the D (5 bases). CDR1 and CDR2 from the germline V gene are SGHVS and FQNEAQ. The V and J ends lost 1 base and 7 bases respectively, with 14 bases between them. The CDR3 is 14 amino acids. CDR3 bases: TGTGCCAGCAGCTTAGTGGATGCCCGAGGGGAGCAGTACTTC. Amino acids: CASSLVDARGEQYF.

The chain uses TRBV5-1 and TRBJ2-7; D may be TRBD1 (5 bases). The V gene lost 2 bases and the J gene lost 0 bases, with 9 bases spanning the gap. In germline, CDR1 is SGHRS, CDR2 YFSETQ. The CDR3 covers 14 residues. The CDR3 loop is CASSFGAGSYEQYF. Here the CDR3 DNA reads TGCGCCAGCAGCTTTGGGGCAGGCTCCTACGAGCAGTACTTC.

Only one count was recorded for this clone. V and J are TRBV6-5 and TRBJ2-7; weak D call: TRBD1 (7 bases). The CDR3 spans 14 residues. Deletions cut 0 bases from V and 3 bases from J, with 9 bases between. CDR1 and CDR2 from the germline V gene are MNHEY and SVGAGI. CDR3 in amino acids: CASSYSRDSYEQYF. CDR3 nucleotide sequence: TGTGCCAGCAGTTACTCGCGGGACAGCTACGAGCAGTACTTC.

The chain has TRBV27 and TRBJ1-5, with unresolved D. V was shortened by 6 bases and J by 0 bases, with 6 bases between the two germline ends. Germline assignment: CDR1 MNHEY and CDR2 SMNVEV (reference sequence). CDR3 length: 13 residues. CDR3 amino acids: CASSPLSNQPQHF. The CDR3 DNA follows: TGTGCCAGCAGCCCCCTTAGCAATCAGCCCCAGCATTTT.

This clone was picked up a small number of times. The chain is built from TRBV25-1 and TRBJ2-1; possibly TRBD2 for D (6 bases). This CDR3 contains 13 residues. Trimming took 6 bases from V and 7 from J, leaving 13 bases between them. CDR1 is MGHDK, CDR2 SYGVNS, per germline. The CDR3 spells CASSAYAGNEQFF. As DNA, the CDR3 is TGTGCCAGCAGCGCTTACGCGGGGAATGAGCAGTTCTTC.

The chain combines TRBV7-2 with TRBJ2-1, with D maybe TRBD2 (5 bases). Trimming stripped 2 bases from V and 5 bases from J, with 16 bases between. In germline, CDR1 is SGHTA, CDR2 FQGNSA. The CDR3 contains 16 residues. The DNA of the CDR3 is TGTGCCAGCAGCTTACTTGGTAGCGTCTTCAACAATGAGCAGTTCTTC. Translated: CASSLLGSVFNNEQFF.

J is TRBJ2-3 and V is TRBV5-1; TRBD1 matches 7 bases. CDR1 is SGHRS, CDR2 YFSETQ, per germline. This CDR3 is built from 14 residues. With 2 bases clipped from V and 2 bases from J, the junction kept 2 bases outside the gene matches. The CDR3 sequence is CASSFDRDTDTQYF. The CDR3 DNA sequence: TGCGCCAGCAGCTTCGACAGGGACACAGATACGCAGTATTTT.

The chain couples TRBV6-5 to TRBJ2-1; 9 bases fit TRBD1. The CDR3 spans 14 residues. With V trimmed by 8 bases and J by 7 bases, 9 bases remained unmatched. The germline CDR1 and CDR2 sequences are MNHEY and SVGAGI. This CDR3 reads CASVTGGRINEQFF. In DNA form, the CDR3 reads TGTGCCAGCGTGACAGGGGGTAGGATTAATGAGCAGTTCTTC.

In its sample, this clone was seen once. The chain couples TRBV7-9 to TRBJ2-7; the D gene is possibly TRBD1 (5 bases). CDR1 is SEHNR, CDR2 FQNEAQ, per germline (reference sequence). This CDR3 is 14 amino acids long. V lost 3 bases, J lost 3 bases, and 12 bases lay in between. The CDR3 DNA follows: TGTGCCAGCAGCTTCCCAGGGATAGGCTACGAGCAGTACTTC. Encoded protein: CASSFPGIGYEQYF.

The chain recombines TRBV6-1 with TRBJ2-2; D is uncertain. Per the germline V gene, CDR1 is MNHNS and CDR2 is SASEGT. The CDR3 has 11 residues. Trimming stripped 7 bases from V and 10 bases from J, with 10 bases between. In DNA form, the CDR3 reads TGTGCCAGCACAGGAATGTTGGAGCTGTTTTTT. Translated, it gives CASTGMLELFF.

The rearrangement joins TRBV7-2 to TRBJ2-7; tentative D call: TRBD2 (6 bases). The germline gives CDR1 SGHTA, CDR2 FQGNSA. The CDR3 sequence is 14 residues long. Trimming pared 5 bases from V and 5 bases from J, leaving 16 bases between. The DNA for the CDR3 is TGTGCCAGCAGCGTCTGGAGGGATTCGGACGAGCAGTACTTC. Amino acids: CASSVWRDSDEQYF.

CDR3 protein: CASSGTGRGETQYF. CDR3 DNA sequence: TGTGCCAGCAGTGGGACAGGGAGGGGTGAGACCCAGTACTTC. V usage is TRBV6-1 and J usage is TRBJ2-5; maybe TRBD1 (8 bases). The CDR3 spans 14 residues. Germline CDR1 and CDR2: MNHNS and SASEGT. Trimming pared 4 bases from V and 5 bases from J, leaving 14 bases between.

V usage is TRBV5-1 and J usage is TRBJ2-1, with 8 bases identical to TRBD1. Germline V gene data show CDR1 as SGHRS and CDR2 as YFSETQ. The J segment lost 6 bases and the V segment lost 2 bases, leaving 7 bases of the junction unmatched. The CDR3 runs 15 residues. DNA of the CDR3: TGCGCCAGCAGCTTATCCTCGACAGGGGTCAATGAGCAGTTCTTC. Amino acid sequence: CASSLSSTGVNEQFF.

This clone was detected a few times. J is TRBJ2-4 and V is TRBV6-1; a weak D match, TRBD2 (5 bases). The germline V gene encodes CDR1 MNHNS and CDR2 SASEGT. The CDR3 contains 14 residues. The V gene lost 10 bases and the J gene lost 1 base, with 14 bases spanning the gap. CDR3 amino acids: CATQDLGAKNIQYF. The CDR3 DNA is TGTGCCACCCAGGACTTGGGGGCCAAAAACATTCAGTACTTC.

V usage is TRBV4-1 and J usage is TRBJ1-6, with 9 positions matching TRBD1. Germline values: CDR1 MGHRA, CDR2 YSYEKL. V lost 3 bases, J lost 9 bases, and 9 bases stayed unmatched. The CDR3 spans 16 residues. CDR3 residues: CASSQSSGTGISPLHF. The CDR3 nucleotides read TGCGCCAGCAGCCAGTCGTCCGGGACAGGGATTTCACCCCTCCACTTT.